The sequence of this T cell receptor (beta chain) was determined in a study of blood T cell repertoires in COVID-19. On the study more broadly: Both acute and convalescent COVID-19 samples were obtained from the United States, Italy and Spain. PBMCs, B-cell-depleted T cells, or T cells were the source of the cDNA or gDNA that made up the material.

Per the original methods: Using reference gene primer amplification, nucleated cell counts were estimated. Generated by immunoSEQ multiplex PCR, the TCRdb table keeps only in-frame clones and is missing some. The DNA was the basis for D and trimming; V, J and clone size are from that table. The repertoire holds 90,000 or so clones, with around 88% as singletons. The V and J ends lost 3 bases and 1 base, in that order; junction bases with no gene match: 4. The CDR3 sequence is 16 residues long. Germline V lookup: CDR1 GTSNPN, CDR2 SVGIG (reference sequence). The chain employs TRBV30 and TRBJ2-5; 14 bases agree with TRBD2. The sequencing input was peripheral blood. The receptor was derived from a man between 60 and 75 years old with acute or convalescent COVID-19. The CDR3 DNA reads TGTGCCTGGAGCGGACTAGCGGGGGGAAGCCAAGAGACCCAGTACTTC. Protein product: CAWSGLAGGSQETQYF.